One and the same sample provided the 21 T cell receptor beta chains below, sequenced in a study of blood T cell repertoires in COVID-19. Assay used: immunoSEQ multiplex PCR; TCRdb lists only in-frame clones, some missing. This sample has 180,000 or so clones, with about 90% found just once. The sequenced sample was peripheral blood. The receptors derive from a man aged 40-49 years with active or convalescent COVID-19.

The chain links TRBV30 to TRBJ1-5, with D tentatively TRBD1 (6 bases). CDR3 length: 14 residues. The germline V gene encodes CDR1 GTSNPN and CDR2 SVGIG (reference sequence). The V end was cut by 1 base, the J end by 3 bases, with 10 bases between. DNA for the CDR3: TGTGCCTGGAGTGCGGACAGTCTCAATCAGCCCCAGCATTTT. Encoded protein: CAWSADSLNQPQHF.

The rearrangement joins TRBV7-6 to TRBJ1-6; D is perhaps TRBD1 (6 bases). This CDR3 is built from 16 residues. V lost 5 bases, J lost 0 bases, and 11 bases lay in between. Germline V gene data show CDR1 as SGHVS and CDR2 as FNYEAQ. The CDR3 is CASSATGSSYNSPLHF. The DNA for the CDR3 is TGTGCCAGCAGCGCAACAGGGAGCTCCTATAATTCACCCCTCCACTTT.

V gene TRBV12-3 or TRBV12-4 combines with J gene TRBJ1-1; a possible D gene is TRBD1 (5 bases). This CDR3 spans 13 amino acids. Trimming cost V 6 bases and J 4 bases, with 12 bases left between them. The CDR3 DNA is TGTGCCAGCAGACTACAGGTGGCCACTGAAGCTTTCTTT. Its protein product is CASRLQVATEAFF.

This clone was counted only a few times. The chain uses TRBV4-3 and TRBJ2-3; D might be TRBD1 (5 bases). V lost 0 bases and J 1 base, leaving 8 bases between the germline ends. This CDR3 comprises 15 residues. Germline assignment: CDR1 LGHNA and CDR2 YSLEER. The CDR3 region is CASSQEVTGTDTQYF. CDR3 DNA sequence: TGCGCCAGCAGCCAAGAGGTGACAGGCACAGATACGCAGTATTTT.

The rearrangement links TRBV7-9 to TRBJ1-2, with TRBD1 matching over 8 bases. The CDR3 is made up of 16 amino acids. Trimming removed 4 bases from V and 6 bases from J; junction bases left unmatched: 13. Germline-derived CDR1 and CDR2 are SEHNR and FQNEAQ (reference sequence). The CDR3 loop reads CASSSGTTGDTNGYTF. The CDR3 region has the DNA TGTGCCAGCAGCTCCGGGACGACAGGGGACACGAATGGCTACACCTTC.

This chain joins TRBV28 and TRBJ1-1, with 7 bases identical to TRBD1. Germline-derived CDR1 and CDR2 are MDHEN and SYDVKM. The CDR3 spans 14 residues. The V and J ends lost 3 bases and 1 base, in that order; junction bases with no gene match: 2. CDR3 protein: CASSFDRENTEAFF. As DNA, the CDR3 is TGTGCCAGCAGTTTCGACAGGGAGAACACTGAAGCTTTCTTT.

V and J are TRBV5-1 and TRBJ2-1; D ambiguous. Germline loops: CDR1 SGHRS, CDR2 YFSETQ. The CDR3 covers 13 residues. V was trimmed by 0 bases and J by 8 bases, leaving 9 bases between them. CDR3 region: CASSLGSVYEQFF. CDR3 in DNA: TGCGCCAGCAGCTTGGGGTCGGTCTATGAGCAGTTCTTC.

This chain uses TRBV5-4 with TRBJ1-6; D is undetermined. The germline V gene has CDR1 SGHNT and CDR2 YYREEE (reference sequence). The germline V and J ends were trimmed by 0 bases and 6 bases, with 7 bases remaining between them. The CDR3 loop spans 14 amino acids. The chain's CDR3 is CASSLDTANSPLHF. The CDR3 DNA follows: TGTGCCAGCAGCTTGGATACAGCTAATTCACCCCTCCACTTT.

The CDR3 sequence: CASSQGQGDNQPQHF. The DNA of the CDR3 is TGCGCCAGCAGCCAGGGACAGGGGGACAATCAGCCCCAGCATTTT. The chain uses TRBV5-1 and TRBJ1-5; 11 nucleotides align to TRBD1. Trimming at V came to 4 bases and at J to 3 bases, leaving 3 bases not matched to a gene. CDR1 is SGHRS and CDR2 is YFSETQ in the germline V gene. The CDR3 loop spans 15 amino acids.

CDR3 DNA sequence: TGCGCCAGCAGCCAACTACGGGGGGCGCTCGATTCCGAGCAGTACTTC. This codes for CASSQLRGALDSEQYF. The rearrangement uses TRBV5-1 and TRBJ2-7; a weak D match, TRBD2 (7 bases). Germline lookup yields CDR1 SGHRS and CDR2 YFSETQ. V lost 4 bases and J lost 6, with 23 bases in between. CDR3 length: 16 residues.

The chain is built from TRBV2 and TRBJ1-2, with 7 bases lining up with TRBD1. Germline CDR1 SNHLY, CDR2 FYNNEI. This CDR3 has 15 residues. Trimming at V came to 3 bases and at J to 5 bases, leaving 9 bases not matched to a gene. CDR3 sequence (DNA): TGTGCCAGCAGTGACTTGACAGGGCGCCCTTATGGCTACACCTTC. As protein: CASSDLTGRPYGYTF.

This clone was picked up one time. CDR3 region: CASSLDTGSQYF. CDR3 nucleotide sequence: TGTGCCAGCAGCTTAGATACGGGGAGCCAGTACTTC. The chain combines TRBV11-2 with TRBJ2-5; TRBD2 is a possible D gene (5 bases). V was cut by 0 bases and J by 10 bases, with 9 bases left in between. Germline V gene data show CDR1 as SGHAT and CDR2 as FQNNGV. The CDR3 consists of 12 residues.

The chain carries TRBV4-3 and TRBJ1-2; tentatively, D is TRBD1 (5 bases). Germline V gene sequence: CDR1 LGHNA, CDR2 YSLEER. The CDR3 has 14 residues. The V end lost 1 base, the J end lost 4 bases, and 10 bases lay between the germline ends. CDR3 in amino acids: CASSQGTGPYGYTF. Written as DNA, the CDR3 is TGCGCCAGCAGCCAAGGAACAGGACCCTATGGCTACACCTTC.

This clone was seen only once. This sequence joins TRBV6-1 and TRBJ1-5; no clear D gene. CDR1 and CDR2 from the germline V gene are MNHNS and SASEGT. V was pared by 2 bases and J by 5 bases, with 7 bases between. CDR3 size: 13 residues. The CDR3 DNA reads as TGTGCCAGCAGTGAACGGTCATATCAGCCCCAGCATTTT. Protein sequence: CASSERSYQPQHF.

The genes are TRBV3-1 (or the pseudogene TRBV3-2) and TRBJ1-1; unclear D gene. CDR3 length: 14 residues. The V and J ends lost 4 bases and 4 bases respectively, with 13 bases between them. Germline CDR1 and CDR2: LGHDT and YNNKEL (reference sequence). The CDR3 DNA reads as TGTGCCAGCAGCCCAAGTCTTAGCGGCACTGAAGCTTTCTTT. Amino acids: CASSPSLSGTEAFF.

The chain uses TRBV4-1 and TRBJ2-2, with TRBD2 matching 8 bases. Germline-derived CDR1 and CDR2 are MGHRA and YSYEKL. The CDR3 runs to 17 residues. J gave up 4 bases and V 2 bases, and 9 bases lay outside the gene matches. The CDR3 loop is CASSQTGGNKGTGELFF. CDR3 in DNA: TGCGCCAGCAGCCAAACGGGGGGGAATAAGGGCACCGGGGAGCTGTTTTTT.

This chain joins TRBV29-1 and TRBJ1-4; D perhaps matches TRBD1 (5 bases). CDR3 length equals 14 residues. Germline CDR1 reads SQVTM; CDR2 reads ANQGSEA. V lost 6 bases, J lost 4 bases, and 15 bases lay in between. This chain's CDR3 is CSVLLKGRNEKLFF. CDR3 sequence (DNA): TGCAGCGTCCTTCTTAAGGGGCGTAATGAAAAACTGTTTTTT.

The V gene is TRBV19, the J gene TRBJ2-1; 11 bases fit TRBD1. The CDR3 is made up of 19 amino acids. J was trimmed by 7 bases and V by 5 bases; bases with no gene match: 19. Looked up from germline, CDR1 is LNHDA and CDR2 is SQIVND (reference sequence). The CDR3 sequence: CASSSLRTGGPGGRNEQFF. The CDR3 bases are TGTGCCAGTAGTTCCCTTAGGACAGGGGGCCCTGGTGGCAGGAATGAGCAGTTCTTC.

The chain employs TRBV4-2 and TRBJ2-7, with TRBD2 identical over 8 bases. The J segment lost 5 bases and the V segment lost 4 bases, leaving 4 bases of the junction unmatched. The CDR3 runs to 13 residues. The germline V gene has CDR1 LGHNA and CDR2 YNFKEQ. The CDR3 protein is CASSRQAGDEQYF. CDR3 DNA: TGTGCCAGCAGCCGTCAAGCGGGGGACGAGCAGTACTTC.

V usage is TRBV6-4 and J usage is TRBJ2-1; 8 bases line up with TRBD2. V shed 4 bases and J 7 bases; nucleotides not matched to a gene: 9. CDR1 MRHNA and CDR2 SNTAGT come from the germline V gene. The CDR3 extends over 15 amino acids. CDR3 in amino acids: CASSVDSGGRNEQFF. The CDR3 DNA is TGTGCCAGCAGTGTAGACTCGGGGGGGCGGAATGAGCAGTTCTTC.

V gene TRBV27 combines with J gene TRBJ1-5; the D gene is possibly TRBD1 (5 bases). The CDR3 runs 15 residues. The V gene's germline CDR1 is MNHEY and CDR2 SMNVEV (reference sequence). The V end was cut by 7 bases, the J end by 2 bases, with 15 bases between. CDR3 amino acids: CASKEKGSRNQPQHF. Written as DNA, the CDR3 is TGTGCCAGCAAGGAGAAGGGGTCCCGCAATCAGCCCCAGCATTTT.